The 21 T cell receptor beta chains given below trace back to one sample, sequenced in a study of blood T cell repertoires in COVID-19. Sequencing was performed with immunoSEQ multiplex PCR; in TCRdb, only in-frame clones are kept and a portion is missing. The sample shows 95,000 to 110,000 clones, approximately 81% of them seen only once. The sequencing input was peripheral blood. The source of these receptors is a human donor in a cohort sampled during active COVID-19.

The genes are TRBV9 and TRBJ1-1; D is unresolved. The CDR3 runs to 12 residues. Germline CDR1 is SGDLS and CDR2 is YYNGEE. The ends were cut back, 3 bases at V and 8 bases at J, with 11 bases in the middle. The CDR3 loop is CASSGTSREAFF. CDR3 bases: TGTGCCAGCAGCGGAACTAGTAGGGAAGCTTTCTTT.

This clone has only a few counts. This chain links TRBV7-3 with TRBJ2-3; 7 positions match TRBD2. The CDR3 is 14 amino acids. Trimming at V came to 3 bases and at J to 6 bases, leaving 6 bases not matched to a gene. Looked up from germline, CDR1 is SGHTA and CDR2 is FQGTGA. The CDR3 DNA follows: TGTGCCAGCAGCTTCGGGGGGAGGGCGGATACGCAGTATTTT. This codes for CASSFGGRADTQYF.

This clone has only a few counts. This rearrangement joins TRBV6-2 or TRBV6-3 to TRBJ2-7; D is perhaps TRBD2 (7 bases). Trimming stripped 2 bases from V and 1 base from J, with 12 bases between. From germline, CDR1 is MNHEY and CDR2 SVGEGT. This CDR3 spans 15 amino acids. The DNA for the CDR3 is TGTGCCAGCAGTTACCTGGCGGGGGCGTCCTACGAGCAGTACTTC. As protein: CASSYLAGASYEQYF.

The chain links TRBV28 to TRBJ2-7, with TRBD1 identical over 7 bases. V lost 6 bases to trimming and J lost 5 bases; unmatched junction nucleotides: 7. The CDR3 consists of 13 residues. Germline V lookup: CDR1 MDHEN, CDR2 SYDVKM. The CDR3 bases are TGTGCCAGCAGGATGACAGGGTTGCACGAGCAGTACTTC. The encoded protein is CASRMTGLHEQYF.

CDR3 DNA: TGTGCCAGCAGCTTGCGGCGGGAACATAATTCACCCCTCCACTTT. Amino acids: CASSLRREHNSPLHF. This chain connects TRBV5-4 to TRBJ1-6; D is unclear. CDR1 is SGHNT and CDR2 is YYREEE in the germline V gene (reference sequence). V was pared by 1 base and J by 5 bases, with 10 bases between. CDR3 size: 15 residues.

The CDR3 sequence: CASSPTAQGRQFF. DNA for the CDR3: TGTGCCAGCTCACCGACCGCGCAGGGGAGGCAGTTCTTC. The chain couples TRBV18 to TRBJ2-1; a weak D match, TRBD1 (6 bases). The V gene's germline CDR1 is KGHSH and CDR2 LQKENI. The ends were cut back, 3 bases at V and 12 bases at J, with 15 bases in the middle. This CDR3 contains 13 residues. The complete variable domain, with remaining parts taken from reference TRBV18 and TRBJ2-1, reads NAGVMQNPRHLVRRRGQEARLRCSPMKGHSHVYWYRQLPEEGLKFMVYLQKENIIDESGMPKERFSAEFPKEGPSILRIQQVVRGDSAAYFCASSPTAQGRQFFGPGTRLTVL.

The chain carries TRBV2 and TRBJ2-3; D call uncertain. CDR1 and CDR2 (germline): SNHLY, FYNNEI. This CDR3 contains 14 residues. Trimming stripped 3 bases from V and 1 base from J, with 8 bases between. This chain's CDR3 is CASSEGRGTDTQYF. The CDR3 nucleotides read TGTGCCAGCAGTGAGGGCCGAGGCACAGATACGCAGTATTTT.

J is TRBJ2-3 and V is TRBV10-3; perhaps TRBD1 as D (5 bases). This CDR3 comprises 16 residues. The V and J ends lost 4 bases and 5 bases respectively, with 19 bases between them. Germline V CDR1 and CDR2: ENHRY, SYGVKD. CDR3 in DNA: TGTGCCATCAGTGTGGGGCTCCCCGGAGCAGTAGATACGCAGTATTTT. Amino acids: CAISVGLPGAVDTQYF.

Only one count was recorded for this clone. J is TRBJ2-5 and V is TRBV19; TRBD1 might be the D (5 bases). The V end lost 5 bases, the J end lost 1 base, and 17 bases lay between the germline ends. CDR3 size: 16 residues. CDR1 and CDR2 (germline): LNHDA, SQIVND (reference sequence). The CDR3 region is CASSDGWTRSQETQYF. The CDR3 nucleotides read TGTGCCAGTAGTGATGGGTGGACACGCTCCCAAGAGACCCAGTACTTC.

The chain employs TRBV27 and TRBJ2-2; D is uncertain. The CDR3 sequence is 14 residues long. The V and J ends lost 7 bases and 2 bases respectively, with 11 bases between them. CDR1 MNHEY and CDR2 SMNVEV come from the germline V gene (reference sequence). The CDR3 sequence: CASTRHGNTGELFF. The CDR3 DNA reads as TGTGCCAGCACACGACACGGAAACACCGGGGAGCTGTTTTTT.

The genes are TRBV7-3 and TRBJ2-5; TRBD1 agrees at 9 bases. The ends lost 5 bases at V and 5 bases at J; junction bases unmatched: 9. This CDR3 is 15 amino acids long. Germline V gene data show CDR1 as SGHTA and CDR2 as FQGTGA. The CDR3 here is CASSITGGPPETQYF. The DNA for the CDR3 is TGTGCCAGCAGCATCACAGGGGGCCCCCCGGAGACCCAGTACTTC.

The CDR3 DNA reads TGTGCCAGTGCAGAACAGGCAACTAATGAAAAACTGTTTTTT. Translated: CASAEQATNEKLFF. V and J are TRBV19 and TRBJ1-4; a possible D gene is TRBD1 (5 bases). The germline V and J ends were trimmed by 8 bases and 0 bases, with 10 bases remaining between them. Per the germline V gene, CDR1 is LNHDA and CDR2 is SQIVND (reference sequence). The CDR3 consists of 14 residues.

Comment on this clone: One end of the junction fails to match germline, which may point to a read error. Other nucleotide sequences from this sample produce the same CDR3. The chain has TRBV7-2 and TRBJ2-4, with D perhaps TRBD2 (6 bases). The germline CDR1 and CDR2 sequences are SGHTA and FQGNSA. This CDR3 comprises 14 residues. In nucleotides, the CDR3 is TGTGCCAGCAGCTTAGAGGAGGGAAAAAATATTCAGTACTTC. This codes for CASSLEEGKNIQYF. Full variable domain (rest looked up from reference TRBV7-2 and TRBJ2-4): GAGVSQSPSNKVTEKGKDVELRCDPISGHTALYWYRQSLGQGLEFLIYFQGNSAPDKSGLPSDRFSAERTGGSVSTLTIQRTQQEDSAVYLCASSLEEGKNIQYFGAGTRLSVL.

This clone has a single count. The genes are TRBV7-9 and TRBJ2-5; 11 positions match TRBD2. This CDR3 is built from 15 residues. Germline assignment: CDR1 SEHNR and CDR2 FQNEAQ (reference sequence). Losses at the gene ends were 0 bases for V and 5 bases for J; bases not matched to a gene: 2. DNA for the CDR3: TGTGCCAGCAGCTTAGCCATAGCGGGAGGGGAGACCCAGTACTTC. Translation gives CASSLAIAGGETQYF.

This chain connects TRBV25-1 to TRBJ1-2; no reliable D call. Germline CDR1 MGHDK, CDR2 SYGVNS. This CDR3 comprises 15 residues. The V gene lost 4 bases and the J gene lost 2 bases, with 14 bases spanning the gap. In nucleotides, the CDR3 is TGTGCCAGCAGTGCTATAGGTCCCGGGAACTATGGCTACACCTTC. The encoded protein is CASSAIGPGNYGYTF.

This chain joins TRBV20-1 and TRBJ2-3, with D perhaps TRBD2 (6 bases). The CDR3 is made up of 14 amino acids. Germline loops: CDR1 DFQATT, CDR2 SNEGSKA (reference sequence). V lost 3 bases, J lost 1 base, and 11 bases lay in between. CDR3 DNA: TGCAGTGCTAGTTTCGGCGGGGGCACAGATACGCAGTATTTT. Protein sequence: CSASFGGGTDTQYF.

The CDR3 protein is CASRLLAGGAYEQYF. CDR3 nucleotides: TGTGCCAGCAGGCTGTTAGCGGGAGGGGCCTACGAGCAGTACTTC. The rearrangement links TRBV27 to TRBJ2-7; the match to TRBD2 covers 11 bases. V was clipped by 6 bases and J by 2 bases; unmatched bases: 6. The germline V gene has CDR1 MNHEY and CDR2 SMNVEV (reference sequence). The CDR3 totals 15 residues.

The V gene is TRBV5-1, the J gene TRBJ1-2; D gene ambiguous. This CDR3 contains 13 residues. V was pared by 4 bases and J by 4 bases, with 11 bases between. From germline, CDR1 is SGHRS and CDR2 YFSETQ. The CDR3 nucleotides read TGCGCCAGCAGCCAGGACTCATTCTATGGCTACACCTTC. This gives the protein CASSQDSFYGYTF.

This clone occurred once. The chain has TRBV7-2 and TRBJ2-3; no firm D call. Germline V gene data show CDR1 as SGHTA and CDR2 as FQGNSA. The CDR3 is made up of 12 amino acids. V was clipped by 5 bases and J by 6 bases, with 9 bases between them. Here the CDR3 DNA reads TGTGCCAGCAGCCAGCAGGCGGATACGCAGTATTTT. It yields the protein CASSQQADTQYF.

The chain carries TRBV30 and TRBJ1-2, with 9 bases fitting TRBD1. The germline gives CDR1 GTSNPN, CDR2 SVGIG (reference sequence). V trimming: 1 base; J trimming: 4 bases; junction bases outside the gene matches: 19. The length of the CDR3 is 19 residues. CDR3 amino acids: CAWSGTRLGQGTFLYGYTF. The CDR3 DNA reads as TGTGCCTGGAGTGGGACCCGGCTCGGACAGGGGACATTTCTCTATGGCTACACCTTC.

The chain couples TRBV2 to TRBJ2-1; 11 nucleotides match TRBD2. The germline gives CDR1 SNHLY, CDR2 FYNNEI. There are 18 residues in the CDR3. Trimming removed 3 bases from V and 8 bases from J; junction bases left unmatched: 15. The CDR3 nucleotides are TGTGCCAGCAGTGAGCCAAGCGATAGCGGGAGGGGGTTTGATGAGCAGTTCTTC. This codes for CASSEPSDSGRGFDEQFF.